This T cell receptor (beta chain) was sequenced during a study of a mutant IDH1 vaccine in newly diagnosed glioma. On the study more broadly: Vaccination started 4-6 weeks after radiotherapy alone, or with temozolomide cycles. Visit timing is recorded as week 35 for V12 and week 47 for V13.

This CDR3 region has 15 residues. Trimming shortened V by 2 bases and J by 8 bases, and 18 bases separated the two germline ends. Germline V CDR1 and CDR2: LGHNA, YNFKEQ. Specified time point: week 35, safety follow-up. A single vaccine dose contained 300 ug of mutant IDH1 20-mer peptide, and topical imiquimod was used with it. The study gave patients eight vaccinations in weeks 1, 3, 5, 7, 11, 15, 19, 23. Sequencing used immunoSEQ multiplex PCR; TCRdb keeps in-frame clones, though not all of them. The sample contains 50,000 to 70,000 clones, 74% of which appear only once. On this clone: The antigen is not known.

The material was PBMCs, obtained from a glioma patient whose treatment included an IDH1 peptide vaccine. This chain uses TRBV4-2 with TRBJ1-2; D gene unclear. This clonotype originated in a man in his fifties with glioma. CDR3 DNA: TGTGCCAGCAGCCAACCAGACTCGGGGATGCGAGGCTACACCTTC. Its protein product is CASSQPDSGMRGYTF.